The sequence of this T cell receptor (beta chain) was determined in a study of blood T cell repertoires in COVID-19. This clone was found a few times. Profiled with immunoSEQ multiplex PCR; TCRdb holds only in-frame clones, not every one. The sample contains around 200,000 clones, roughly 85% of which appear only once. V was clipped by 4 bases and J by 2 bases; unmatched bases: 12. The CDR3 is 17 residues long. The germline CDR1 and CDR2 sequences are SGHVS and FQNEAQ. This rearrangement joins TRBV7-8 to TRBJ1-1, with TRBD1 identical over 8 bases. The receptor was derived from a woman of 80 years or more with acute or convalescent COVID-19. Sample: peripheral blood. Here the CDR3 reads CASSSRTGSISNTEAFF. The CDR3 coding sequence is TGTGCCAGCAGCTCCAGGACAGGGTCGATATCAAACACTGAAGCTTTCTTT.